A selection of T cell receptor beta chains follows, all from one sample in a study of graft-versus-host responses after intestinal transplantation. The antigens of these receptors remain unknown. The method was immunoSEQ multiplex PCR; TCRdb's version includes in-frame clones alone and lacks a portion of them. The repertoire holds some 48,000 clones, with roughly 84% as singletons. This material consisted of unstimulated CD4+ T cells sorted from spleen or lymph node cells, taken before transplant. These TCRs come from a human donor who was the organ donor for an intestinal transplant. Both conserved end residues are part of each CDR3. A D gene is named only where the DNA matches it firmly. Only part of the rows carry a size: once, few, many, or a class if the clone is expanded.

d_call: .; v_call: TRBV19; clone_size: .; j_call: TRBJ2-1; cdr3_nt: TGTGCCAGTAGTATCCCGGGCGAGATAGCCTACAATGAGCAGTTCTTC; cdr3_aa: CASSIPGEIAYNEQFF
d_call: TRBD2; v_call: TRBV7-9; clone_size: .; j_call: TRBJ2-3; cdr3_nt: TGTGCCAGCAGCTTAGTAAGCGGGGGGGCAGATACGCAGTATTTT; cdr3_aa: CASSLVSGGADTQYF
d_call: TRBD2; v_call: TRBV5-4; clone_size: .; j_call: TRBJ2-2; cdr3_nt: TGTGCCAGCAGCTTGCAGCGGGAGACCGGGGAGCTGTTTTTT; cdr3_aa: CASSLQRETGELFF
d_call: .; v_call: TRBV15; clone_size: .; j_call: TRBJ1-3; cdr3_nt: TGTGCCACCGGGGCCGGAGGAGGTTCTGGAAACACCATATATTTT; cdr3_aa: CATGAGGGSGNTIYF
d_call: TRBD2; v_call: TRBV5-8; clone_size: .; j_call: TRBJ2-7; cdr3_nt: TGTGCCAGCAGCTTGGACGAACTAGCGGGAGCATACGAGCAGTACTTC; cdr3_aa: CASSLDELAGAYEQYF
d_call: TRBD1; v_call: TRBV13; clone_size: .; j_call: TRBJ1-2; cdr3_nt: TGTGCCAGCAGCTCCGCAGGGGGCACACACTATGGCTACACCTTC; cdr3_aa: CASSSAGGTHYGYTF
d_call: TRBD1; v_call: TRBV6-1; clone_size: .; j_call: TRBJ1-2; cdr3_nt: TGTGCCAGCTCTTTACAGGAGGACAGGCCTGGTGGCTACACCTTC; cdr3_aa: CASSLQEDRPGGYTF
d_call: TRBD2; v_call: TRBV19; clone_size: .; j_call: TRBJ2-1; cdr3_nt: TGTGCCAGTAGTATGTGGACTAGCAGGACCCTCTACAATGAGCAGTTCTTC; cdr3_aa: CASSMWTSRTLYNEQFF
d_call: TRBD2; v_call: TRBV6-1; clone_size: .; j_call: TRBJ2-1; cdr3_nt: TGTGCCAGCAGGAAGACTAGCGGGACCTTGAATGAGCAGTTCTTC; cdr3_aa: CASRKTSGTLNEQFF
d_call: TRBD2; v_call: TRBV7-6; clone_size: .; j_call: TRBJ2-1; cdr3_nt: TGTGCCAGCAGCTTGGGCCCTAGCGGGGGGCTAAGCTACAATGAGCAGTTCTTC; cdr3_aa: CASSLGPSGGLSYNEQFF
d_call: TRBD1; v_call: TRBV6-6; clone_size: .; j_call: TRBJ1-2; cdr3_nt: TGTGCCAGCAGTTACTCGACAGGGGGCGGCTACACCTTC; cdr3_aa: CASSYSTGGGYTF
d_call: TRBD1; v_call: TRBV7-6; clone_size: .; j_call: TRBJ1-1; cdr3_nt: TGTGCCAGCAGCTTAGCCCGCCAGACAGGGACTACCGAAGCTTTCTTT; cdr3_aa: CASSLARQTGTTEAFF
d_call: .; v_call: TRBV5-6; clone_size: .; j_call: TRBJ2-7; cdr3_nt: TGTGCCAGCAGCTTGGCCCCAGGTCCAACCTACGAGCAGTACTTC; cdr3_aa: CASSLAPGPTYEQYF
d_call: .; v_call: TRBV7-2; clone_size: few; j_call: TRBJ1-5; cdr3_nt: TGTGCCAGCAGCTTAGGTCACCCGGGGCAGCCCCAGCATTTT; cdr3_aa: CASSLGHPGQPQHF
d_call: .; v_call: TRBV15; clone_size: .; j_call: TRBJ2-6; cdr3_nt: TGTGCCACCAGCAACTCTGGGGCCAACGTCCTGACTTTC; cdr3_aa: CATSNSGANVLTF
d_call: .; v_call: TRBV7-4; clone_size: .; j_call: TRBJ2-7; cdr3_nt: TGTGCCAGCAGCGTCAACTACGAGCAGTACTTC; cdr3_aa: CASSVNYEQYF
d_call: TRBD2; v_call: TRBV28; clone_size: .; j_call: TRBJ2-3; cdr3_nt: TGTGCCAGCAGTTTGGATCTAGTAGCGGGTAACACAGATACGCAGTATTTT; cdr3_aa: CASSLDLVAGNTDTQYF
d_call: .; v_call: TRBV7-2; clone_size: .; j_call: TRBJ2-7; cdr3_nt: TGTGCCAGCACCCCGGAGGGGGGGCCTTGGGGCGAGCAGTACTTC; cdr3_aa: CASTPEGGPWGEQYF
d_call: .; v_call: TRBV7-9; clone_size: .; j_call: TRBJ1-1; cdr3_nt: TGTGCCAGCAGCTTAGTTGGGGCTGTCCTGGGTACTGAAGCTTTCTTT; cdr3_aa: CASSLVGAVLGTEAFF
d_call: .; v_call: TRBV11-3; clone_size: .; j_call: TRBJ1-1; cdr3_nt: TGTGCCAGCAGCTTGGACATACAGAACACTGAAGCTTTCTTT; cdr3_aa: CASSLDIQNTEAFF
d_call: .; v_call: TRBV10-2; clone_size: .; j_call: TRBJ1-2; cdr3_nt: TGCGCCAGCAGTGAGAGGTTCCCGGGACTACTTAACTATGGCTACACCTTC; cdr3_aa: CASSERFPGLLNYGYTF
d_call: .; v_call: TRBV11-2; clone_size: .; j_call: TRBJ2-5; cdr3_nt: TGTGCCAGCAGCTTAGTCTTTGAGGGGCGGGGGCCCCAGTACTTC; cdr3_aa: CASSLVFEGRGPQYF
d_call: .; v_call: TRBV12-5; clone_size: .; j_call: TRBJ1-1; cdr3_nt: TGTGCTAGTGGTTATCCCCGTCAGGGGATGAACACTGAAGCTTTCTTT; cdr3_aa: CASGYPRQGMNTEAFF
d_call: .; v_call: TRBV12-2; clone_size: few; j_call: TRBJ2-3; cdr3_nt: TGTGCAAGTCGCTTTGGGACTAGCGGGGGGGAGGCAGATACGCAGTATTTT; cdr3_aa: CASRFGTSGGEADTQYF
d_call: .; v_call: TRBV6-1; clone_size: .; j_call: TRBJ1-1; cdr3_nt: TGTGCCAGCAGCGGTCTGTCGGGGAGAATGACTGAAGCTTTCTTT; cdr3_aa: CASSGLSGRMTEAFF
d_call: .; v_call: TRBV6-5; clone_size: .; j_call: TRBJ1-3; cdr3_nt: TGTGCCAGCTCTGGAAACACCATATATTTT; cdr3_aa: CASSGNTIYF
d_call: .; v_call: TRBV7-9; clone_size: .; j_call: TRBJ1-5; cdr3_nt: TGTGCCAGCAGCCCCGGGGGGAATTGGGGCAATCAGCCCCAGCATTTT; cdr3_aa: CASSPGGNWGNQPQHF
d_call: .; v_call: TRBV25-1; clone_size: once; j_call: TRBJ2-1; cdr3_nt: TGTGCCAGCAGTGACAGGGGTGAGCAGTTCTTC; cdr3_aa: CASSDRGEQFF
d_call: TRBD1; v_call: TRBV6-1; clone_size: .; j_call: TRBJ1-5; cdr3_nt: TGTGCCAGCAGCTCGAGACAGGGGATGCAGCCCCAGCATTTT; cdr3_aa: CASSSRQGMQPQHF
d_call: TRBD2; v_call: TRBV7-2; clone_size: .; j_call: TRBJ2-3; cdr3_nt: TGTGCCAGCAGCTTAGGGTCGGGAGGCACTAGCACAGATACGCAGTATTTT; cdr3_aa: CASSLGSGGTSTDTQYF
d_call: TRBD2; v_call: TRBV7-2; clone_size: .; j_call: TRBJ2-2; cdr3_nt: TGTGCCAGCAGCTTGACTAGCGGGGCGAACACCGGGGAGCTGTTTTTT; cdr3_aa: CASSLTSGANTGELFF
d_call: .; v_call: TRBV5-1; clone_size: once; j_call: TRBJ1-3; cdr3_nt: TGCGCCAGCAGCTTGGAGGGGTTTTCTGGAAACACCATATATTTT; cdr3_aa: CASSLEGFSGNTIYF
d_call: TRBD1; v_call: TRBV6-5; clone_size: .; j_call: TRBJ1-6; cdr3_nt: TGTGCCAGCAGCCAACAGGGGGCCGTTAATTCACCCCTCCACTTT; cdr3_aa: CASSQQGAVNSPLHF
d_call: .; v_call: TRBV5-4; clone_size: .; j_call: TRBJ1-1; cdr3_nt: TGTGCCAGCAGCCCTACAGGGATAACTGAAGCTTTCTTT; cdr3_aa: CASSPTGITEAFF
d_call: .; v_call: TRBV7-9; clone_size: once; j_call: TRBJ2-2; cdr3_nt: TGTGCCAGCAGCTTAGCGCGAACTATAGGGGCCGGGGAGCTGTTTTTT; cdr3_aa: CASSLARTIGAGELFF
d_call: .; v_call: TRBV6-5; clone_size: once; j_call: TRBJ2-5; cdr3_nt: TGTGCCAGCAGTTACTCGTACAGCCAAGAGACCCAGTACTTC; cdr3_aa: CASSYSYSQETQYF
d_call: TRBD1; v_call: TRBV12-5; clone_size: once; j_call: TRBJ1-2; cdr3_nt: TGTGCTAGTGGTTTGGACAGGGGGCGCTATGGCTACACCTTC; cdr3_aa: CASGLDRGRYGYTF
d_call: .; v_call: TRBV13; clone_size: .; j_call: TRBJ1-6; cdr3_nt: TGTGCCAGCAAACGGGGGGCGCCATCCTATAATTCACCCCTCCACTTT; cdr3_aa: CASKRGAPSYNSPLHF
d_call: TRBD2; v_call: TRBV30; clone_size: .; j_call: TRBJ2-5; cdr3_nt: TGTGCCTGGAGTGTAGCGGGGGGGCCAGAGACCCAGTACTTC; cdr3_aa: CAWSVAGGPETQYF
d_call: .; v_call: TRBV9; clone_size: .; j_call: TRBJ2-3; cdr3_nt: TGTGCCAGCAGCGCCCCCCTGGGACACGTCACAGATACGCAGTATTTT; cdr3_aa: CASSAPLGHVTDTQYF
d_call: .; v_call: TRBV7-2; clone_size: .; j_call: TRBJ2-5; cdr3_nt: TGTGCCAGCAGCTTAACGGGGGCCCAGTACTTC; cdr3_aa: CASSLTGAQYF
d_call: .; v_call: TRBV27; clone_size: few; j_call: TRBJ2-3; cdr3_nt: TGTGCCAGCAGTTTATCATCCGCTACAGATACGCAGTATTTT; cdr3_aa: CASSLSSATDTQYF
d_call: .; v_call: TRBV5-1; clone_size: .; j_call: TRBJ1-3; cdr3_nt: TGCGCCAGCAGCTACGGACAGACTGGAAACACCATATATTTT; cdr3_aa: CASSYGQTGNTIYF
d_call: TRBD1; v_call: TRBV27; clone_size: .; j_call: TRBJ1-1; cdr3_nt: TGTGCCAGCAGTTTATCGGGACAGGGCACTGAAGCTTTCTTT; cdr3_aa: CASSLSGQGTEAFF
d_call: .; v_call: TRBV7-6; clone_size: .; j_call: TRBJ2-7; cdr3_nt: TGTGCCAGCAGGCCCTCCTACGAGCAGTACTTC; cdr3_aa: CASRPSYEQYF
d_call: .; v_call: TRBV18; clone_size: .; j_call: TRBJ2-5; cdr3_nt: TGTGCCAGCTCACCAACAGGTCAAGAGACCCAGTACTTC; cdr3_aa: CASSPTGQETQYF
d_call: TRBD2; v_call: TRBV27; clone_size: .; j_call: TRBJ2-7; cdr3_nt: TGTGCCAGCAGACTAGCGGGGGTTTACGAGCAGTACTTC; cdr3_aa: CASRLAGVYEQYF
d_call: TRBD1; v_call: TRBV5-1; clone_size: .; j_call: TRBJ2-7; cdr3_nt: TGCGCCAGCAGTCCGGGGACAGGGGTTCCGAATTCCTACGAGCAGTACTTC; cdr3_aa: CASSPGTGVPNSYEQYF
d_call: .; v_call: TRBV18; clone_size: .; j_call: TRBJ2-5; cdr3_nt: TGTGCCAGCTCACGGACAGCTCAAGAGACCCAGTACTTC; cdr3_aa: CASSRTAQETQYF
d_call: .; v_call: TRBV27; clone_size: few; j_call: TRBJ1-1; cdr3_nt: TGTGCCAGCAGTGTTGGGACCGTGGGTACTGAAGCTTTCTTT; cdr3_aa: CASSVGTVGTEAFF
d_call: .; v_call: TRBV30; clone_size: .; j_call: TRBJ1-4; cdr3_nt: TGTGCCTGGAGTGTGGGGGCAACTAATGAAAAACTGTTTTTT; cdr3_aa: CAWSVGATNEKLFF
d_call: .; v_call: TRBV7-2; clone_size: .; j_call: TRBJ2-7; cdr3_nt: TGTGCCAGCAGCTCCCGGGCCGCATCCTTAACCTACGAGCAGTACTTC; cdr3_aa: CASSSRAASLTYEQYF
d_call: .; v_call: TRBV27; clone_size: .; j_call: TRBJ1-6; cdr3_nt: TGTGCCAGCAGCTCCGGGGCCTCTAATTCACCCCTCCACTTT; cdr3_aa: CASSSGASNSPLHF
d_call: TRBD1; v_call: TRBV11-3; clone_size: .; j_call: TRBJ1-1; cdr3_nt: TGTGCCAGCAGCTTAGGATTAGGGGGCCGAAACACTGAAGCTTTCTTT; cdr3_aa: CASSLGLGGRNTEAFF
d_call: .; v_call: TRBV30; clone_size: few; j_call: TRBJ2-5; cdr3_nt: TGTGCCTGGAACCTCGAATGGCGGGGAGAGACCCAGTACTTC; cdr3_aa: CAWNLEWRGETQYF
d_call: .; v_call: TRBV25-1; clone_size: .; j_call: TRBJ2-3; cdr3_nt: TGTGCCAGCAGTGGAGGGGGGGCGGATACGCAGTATTTT; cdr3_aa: CASSGGGADTQYF